The rows below give T cell receptor beta chains drawn from one sample of a study of T cells after yellow fever vaccination. Using its own MiXCR run on the 5' RACE reads, TCRdb lists one record per CDR3 protein. Of about 580,000 distinct CDR3 sequences listed, about a sixth are singletons. The sample was PBMCs, taken 4 to 5 days after the first yellow fever vaccination. Every receptor here comes from a man younger than 30 who received the YFV17D yellow fever vaccine. Each CDR3 is given without its conserved first and last residue. The order of the fields is V gene, D gene, CDR3 protein. The D gene is left open where the match is weak.

>TRBV29-1|TRBD2
SVGVTSSGETQY
>TRBV9|TRBD2
ASSKESAGGMTDTQY
>TRBV12-3/TRBV12-4|NA
ASRGPGVAEAF
>TRBV7-9|NA
ASSLDGTLSSPLH
>TRBV5-5|NA
ASGKGNTEAF
>TRBV4-1|TRBD1
ASSRGQAGQETQY
>TRBV24-1|NA
ATSDTGTHNEQF
>TRBV29-1|NA
SVGTYEQY
>TRBV15|NA
ATSRDVGGNQPQH
>TRBV10-2|NA
ASSGGVNTEAF
>TRBV19|NA
ASTAEGKDEQF
>TRBV7-8|NA
ASSLAFSDTQY
>TRBV6-2/TRBV6-3|TRBD1
ASSYDPRDRGSGELF
>TRBV6-5|TRBD2
ASRSGGGAPGTQY
>TRBV7-2|TRBD1
ASSLRTGFNEQY
>TRBV7-9|NA
ASSWDRETQY
>TRBV25-1|NA
ASSDTYRGEAF
>TRBV20-1|NA
SASVRLEGEQF
>TRBV5-1|NA
ASSLDGNYNEQF
>TRBV10-3|NA
AISEQGASTDTQY
>TRBV5-6|NA
ASSLNEAARY
>TRBV28|TRBD1
ASTPGTGANTEAF
>TRBV28|NA
ASSLAPSGAYGYT
>TRBV5-1|TRBD1
ASSLAGQGYTGELS
>TRBV2|TRBD2
ASGLAGTYEQY
>TRBV20-1|TRBD1
SAIRQGIGTEAF
>TRBV7-2|NA
ASRLWGTSTDTQY
>TRBV12-3/TRBV12-4|TRBD2
ASSLWVAGDNDEQF
>TRBV6-2/TRBV6-3|NA
ASSGRGPPTEAF
>TRBV6-2/TRBV6-3|NA
ASSLRNTEAF
>TRBV6-1|TRBD1
ASRSPGQGAVNEQF
>TRBV4-2|NA
ASSTTGDSYEQY
>TRBV5-4|NA
ASSRPVNTEAF
>TRBV29-1|NA
SANPQGRTEAF
>TRBV6-2/TRBV6-3|NA
ASSPWGHSNQPQH
>TRBV6-5|NA
ASSYSGLNTEAF
>TRBV6-1|TRBD2
ASSAGLAGDEQY
>TRBV5-1|TRBD2
ASSLWTSGGSHNEQF
>TRBV5-1|NA
ASSLSPGVYEQF
>TRBV7-9|NA
ASTSVAAGHYEQY
>TRBV28|NA
AYSVNNQPQH
>TRBV7-3|NA
ASSTKLGGENTGELF
>TRBV4-1|NA
ASSQIDMGVSYNEQF
>TRBV18|TRBD2
ASSPNRLATNTGELF